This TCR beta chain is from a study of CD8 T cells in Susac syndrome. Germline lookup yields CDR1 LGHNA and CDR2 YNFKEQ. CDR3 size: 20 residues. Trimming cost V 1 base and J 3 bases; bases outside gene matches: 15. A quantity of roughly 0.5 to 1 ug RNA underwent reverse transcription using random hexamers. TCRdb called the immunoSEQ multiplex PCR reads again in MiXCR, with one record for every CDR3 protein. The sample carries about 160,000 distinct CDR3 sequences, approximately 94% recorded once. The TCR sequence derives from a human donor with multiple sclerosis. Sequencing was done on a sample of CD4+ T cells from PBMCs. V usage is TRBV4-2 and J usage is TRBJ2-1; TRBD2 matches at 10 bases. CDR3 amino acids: CASSQGGSGRLNGHYNEQFF. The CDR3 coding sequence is TGTGCCAGCAGCCAAGGGGGTAGCGGGAGGTTGAACGGACACTACAATGAGCAGTTCTTC.